This T cell receptor (beta chain) was identified during a study of blood T cell repertoires in COVID-19. Whole-study context: Some COVID-19 samples were acute and others convalescent; all came from the United States, Italy and Spain. T cells, B-cell-depleted T cells, or PBMCs supplied cDNA or gDNA.

In the source study's methods: Estimates of nucleated cell counts were drawn from the amplification of reference gene primers. Produced via immunoSEQ multiplex PCR; TCRdb's table is partial and in-frame only. Clone size and V and J calls were adopted from that table, with D and trimming inferred from the DNA. The table records around 290,000 clones, roughly 90% of them present only once. Deletions cut 0 bases from V and 7 bases from J, with 7 bases between. The CDR3 has 14 residues. The germline CDR1 and CDR2 sequences are WNHNN and SYGVQD (reference sequence). Those enrolled in Seattle joined during active infection and were followed longitudinally afterward.

The chain is built from TRBV10-1 and TRBJ1-6; D unresolved. The source of this sequence is a woman in her twenties or thirties with COVID-19, enrolled during active disease. Sequencing used peripheral blood. The CDR3 bases are TGCGCCAGCAGTGAGTCTCCGGGGAATTCACCCCTCCACTTT. It encodes CASSESPGNSPLHF.